The 18 T cell receptor beta chains below were found in one sample sequenced in a study of blood T cell repertoires in COVID-19. The assay was immunoSEQ multiplex PCR, and TCRdb's table has in-frame clones only and misses some. Among 350,000 or so clones listed, roughly 85% were seen once. Sample: PBMCs or T cells enriched from blood (not recorded which). These receptors originate from a woman in her thirties or forties with acute COVID-19.

The chain employs TRBV2 and TRBJ1-2, with D unresolved. V lost 1 base to trimming and J lost 2 bases, with 11 bases between them. Germline V CDR1 and CDR2: SNHLY, FYNNEI. The CDR3 consists of 15 residues. Here the CDR3 DNA reads TGTGCCAGCAGTGAAGGGCAGGTCGACAACTATGGCTACACCTTC. Translating gives CASSEGQVDNYGYTF.

This rearrangement joins TRBV28 to TRBJ1-6; TRBD1 matches at 9 bases. Germline V gives CDR1 MDHEN, CDR2 SYDVKM. V trimming: 5 bases; J trimming: 10 bases; junction bases outside the gene matches: 6. The CDR3 consists of 14 residues. Written as DNA, the CDR3 is TGTGCCAGCAGTGCACAGGGGGCGAGATCACCCCTCCACTTT. Residues: CASSAQGARSPLHF.

The chain combines TRBV9 with TRBJ2-3; 9 nucleotides line up with TRBD1. V lost 3 bases and J lost 5; bases outside the gene matches: 4. The length of the CDR3 is 14 residues. Per the germline V gene, CDR1 is SGDLS and CDR2 is YYNGEE. CDR3 sequence reads: CASSAGTGQDTQYF. In DNA, the CDR3 is TGTGCCAGCAGCGCAGGGACAGGGCAAGATACGCAGTATTTT.

The chain carries TRBV27 and TRBJ1-6, with D maybe TRBD1 (6 bases). Trimming removed 3 bases at V and 2 bases at J, with 17 bases between. CDR3 length: 18 amino acids. Germline V gene sequence: CDR1 MNHEY, CDR2 SMNVEV (reference sequence). For the CDR3, the DNA is TGTGCCAGCAGTTTCAATAATATAGGGGGACCCTATAATTCACCCCTCCACTTT. Amino acids: CASSFNNIGGPYNSPLHF.

CDR3 sequence reads: CASRGSRRRLNNEQFF. CDR3 coding DNA: TGTGCCAGCAGGGGGTCCCGACGAAGACTAAACAATGAGCAGTTCTTC. J is TRBJ2-1 and V is TRBV7-2; D perhaps matches TRBD2 (5 bases). This CDR3 is 16 amino acids long. Trimming removed 6 bases at V and 5 bases at J, with 20 bases between. CDR1 and CDR2 from the germline V gene are SGHTA and FQGNSA.

The chain joins TRBV4-3 to TRBJ2-7; perhaps TRBD2 as D (6 bases). Trimming pared 4 bases from V and 4 bases from J, leaving 14 bases between. Germline V lookup: CDR1 LGHNA, CDR2 YSLEER. The CDR3 has 14 amino acids. CDR3 sequence: CASSRHTEGYEQYF. The CDR3, as DNA: TGCGCCAGCAGCCGGCACACGGAGGGTTACGAGCAGTACTTC.

This clone is a singleton in its sample. This chain uses TRBV18 with TRBJ1-1; D is undetermined. CDR1 and CDR2 from the germline V gene are KGHSH and LQKENI. There are 13 residues in the CDR3. With 3 bases removed from V and 0 bases from J, the gap between germline ends came to 5 bases. This CDR3 reads CASSPIMNTEAFF. The CDR3 nucleotides read TGTGCCAGCTCACCTATTATGAACACTGAAGCTTTCTTT.

V and J are TRBV5-6 and TRBJ1-2; D may be TRBD1 (6 bases). Germline-derived CDR1 and CDR2 are SGHDT and YYEEEE. Between the trimmed V and J ends, which lost 7 bases and 4 bases, there was a span of 20 bases. This CDR3 region has 15 residues. CDR3 region: CASLLTGISSYGYTF. Here the CDR3 DNA reads TGTGCCAGCTTATTAACAGGGATTAGTAGCTATGGCTACACCTTC.

The chain employs TRBV7-9 and TRBJ1-1; 7 nucleotides line up with TRBD1. Germline V gene sequence: CDR1 SEHNR, CDR2 FQNEAQ (reference sequence). CDR3 length: 15 amino acids. The junction had 8 bases not matched to a gene; V was cut back by 2 bases and J by 5 bases. CDR3 protein: CASSLSTGRRTEAFF. CDR3 sequence (DNA): TGTGCCAGCAGCTTATCGACAGGGAGGAGGACTGAAGCTTTCTTT.

This clone was seen a single time. V usage is TRBV18 and J usage is TRBJ2-6, with D unresolved. Trimming cost V 2 bases and J 1 base, with 9 bases left between them. The CDR3 length is 16 residues. CDR1 is KGHSH, CDR2 LQKENI, per germline. CDR3 coding DNA: TGTGCCAGCTCACCAGCAGGCCAGTCTGGGGCCAACGTCCTGACTTTC. This codes for CASSPAGQSGANVLTF.

This clone was counted between two and nine times. The CDR3 here is CASSVPGGNYGYTF. CDR3 nucleotide sequence: TGTGCCAGCAGCGTACCGGGGGGCAACTATGGCTACACCTTC. This chain links TRBV9 with TRBJ1-2; D possibly corresponds to TRBD1 (6 bases). V gave up 1 base and J gave up 2 bases, with 9 bases separating them. The germline V gene has CDR1 SGDLS and CDR2 YYNGEE. CDR3 length: 14 residues. Supplemented by reference TRBV9 and TRBJ1-2, the full variable domain reads DSGVTQTPKHLITATGQRVTLRCSPRSGDLSVYWYQQSLDQGLQFLIQYYNGEERAKGNILERFSAQQFPDLHSELNLSSLELGDSALYFCASSVPGGNYGYTFGSGTRLTVV.

This clone was detected only once. The rearrangement joins TRBV4-3 to TRBJ2-1, with TRBD1 matching 7 bases. The ends lost 0 bases at V and 6 bases at J; junction bases unmatched: 11. The CDR3 length is 17 residues. CDR1 is LGHNA and CDR2 is YSLEER in the germline V gene. The CDR3 coding sequence is TGCGCCAGCAGCCAAGATCGTACAGGGGTCCCCATCAATGAGCAGTTCTTC. This sequence encodes CASSQDRTGVPINEQFF.

V is TRBV3-1 (or the pseudogene TRBV3-2) and J is TRBJ2-1; a weak D match, TRBD1 (6 bases). CDR1 and CDR2 from the germline V gene are LGHDT and YNNKEL (reference sequence). The CDR3 runs 15 residues. Between the trimmed V and J ends, which lost 1 base and 7 bases, there was a span of 14 bases. The CDR3 protein is CASSQGPGQGNEQFF. The DNA for the CDR3 is TGTGCCAGCAGCCAAGGACCCGGGCAGGGGAATGAGCAGTTCTTC.

The chain joins TRBV6-2 or TRBV6-3 to TRBJ2-1; D uncertain. V was pared by 3 bases and J by 0 bases, with 9 bases between. CDR1 and CDR2 (germline): MNHEY, SVGEGT. CDR3 length: 15 residues. CDR3 region: CASSYRDGSYNEQFF. The CDR3 region has the DNA TGTGCCAGCAGTTATCGAGATGGCTCCTACAATGAGCAGTTCTTC.

The chain uses TRBV5-1 and TRBJ1-2; 10 nucleotides match TRBD1. V was pared by 4 bases and J by 4 bases, with 7 bases of the junction left unmatched. This CDR3 is 15 amino acids long. Germline assignment: CDR1 SGHRS and CDR2 YFSETQ. The CDR3 spells CASSPGQGHRYGYTF. The CDR3 DNA reads as TGCGCCAGCAGCCCGGGACAGGGGCATCGCTATGGCTACACCTTC.

This chain links TRBV24-1 with TRBJ2-3; possible D gene TRBD1, 7 bases. CDR3 length: 15 amino acids. With 4 bases removed from V and 2 bases from J, the gap between germline ends came to 12 bases. Germline assignment: CDR1 KGHDR and CDR2 SFDVKD. CDR3 protein: CATSEGGTATDTQYF. DNA of the CDR3: TGTGCCACCAGTGAGGGCGGGACAGCCACAGATACGCAGTATTTT.

The J gene is TRBJ1-6, the V gene TRBV14, with a possible D match to TRBD1 (6 bases). The CDR3 is made up of 14 amino acids. Germline V lookup: CDR1 SGHDN, CDR2 FVKESK. V was clipped by 5 bases and J by 8 bases, with 13 bases between them. CDR3 sequence: CASSFRGLHSPLHF. The CDR3 DNA follows: TGTGCCAGCAGCTTCAGGGGATTGCATTCACCCCTCCACTTT. The full variable domain, in which reference TRBV14 and TRBJ1-6 provide the parts outside the CDR3, is EAGVTQFPSHSVIEKGQTVTLRCDPISGHDNLYWYRRVMGKEIKFLLHFVKESKQDESGMPNNRFLAERTGGTYSTLKVQPAELEDSGVYFCASSFRGLHSPLHFGNGTRLTVT.

The chain couples TRBV10-3 to TRBJ2-5; 9 bases are shared with TRBD1. Per the germline V gene, CDR1 is ENHRY and CDR2 is SYGVKD. This CDR3 is built from 15 residues. The V gene end was trimmed by 5 bases and the J gene end by 1 base; junction bases not matched to a gene: 5. CDR3 sequence reads: CAISPGQGLQETQYF. The CDR3 nucleotides are TGTGCCATCAGTCCGGGACAGGGACTCCAAGAGACCCAGTACTTC.